Included here is one TCR beta chain sequence, with context. Its target is not known. PCR involved 60 Vbeta and 13 Jbeta primers. Some clones are missing from TCRdb's copy, which holds only in-frame ones; the method was immunoSEQ multiplex PCR. Among 150,000 or so clones listed, about three quarters were seen once. The data originate from a study of cytomegalovirus exposure and HLA in healthy donors. Study-level points and caveats: In the analysis, some V segments, TRBV6-2 and TRBV6-3 included, were excluded as indistinguishable.

The donors gave bone marrow, and they were healthy. Germline V CDR1 and CDR2: SGHAT, FQNNGV. CDR3 length: 13 residues. V lost 8 bases and J lost 4, with 14 bases in between. The genes are TRBV11-2 and TRBJ1-1, with D tentatively TRBD1 (5 bases). Sample: PBMCs. The receptor was derived from a woman aged 40-49 years in good health and CMV-seronegative. The CDR3 region has the DNA TGTGCCAGCGTCCTGGGGGGGGGCACTGAAGCTTTCTTT. It is translated as CASVLGGGTEAFF.